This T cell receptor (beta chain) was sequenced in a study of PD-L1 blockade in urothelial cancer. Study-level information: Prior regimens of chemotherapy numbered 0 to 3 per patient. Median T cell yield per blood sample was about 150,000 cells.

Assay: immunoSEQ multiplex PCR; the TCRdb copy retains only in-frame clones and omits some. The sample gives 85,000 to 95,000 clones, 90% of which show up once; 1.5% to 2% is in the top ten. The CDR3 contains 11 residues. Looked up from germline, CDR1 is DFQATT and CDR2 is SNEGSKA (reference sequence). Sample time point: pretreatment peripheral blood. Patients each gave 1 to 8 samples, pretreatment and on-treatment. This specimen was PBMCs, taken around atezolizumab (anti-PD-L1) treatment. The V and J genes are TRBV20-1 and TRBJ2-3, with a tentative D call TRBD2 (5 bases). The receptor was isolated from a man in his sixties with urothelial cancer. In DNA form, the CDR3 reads TGCAGCGGGAAGCACCGAGATACGCAGTATTTT. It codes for CSGKHRDTQYF.